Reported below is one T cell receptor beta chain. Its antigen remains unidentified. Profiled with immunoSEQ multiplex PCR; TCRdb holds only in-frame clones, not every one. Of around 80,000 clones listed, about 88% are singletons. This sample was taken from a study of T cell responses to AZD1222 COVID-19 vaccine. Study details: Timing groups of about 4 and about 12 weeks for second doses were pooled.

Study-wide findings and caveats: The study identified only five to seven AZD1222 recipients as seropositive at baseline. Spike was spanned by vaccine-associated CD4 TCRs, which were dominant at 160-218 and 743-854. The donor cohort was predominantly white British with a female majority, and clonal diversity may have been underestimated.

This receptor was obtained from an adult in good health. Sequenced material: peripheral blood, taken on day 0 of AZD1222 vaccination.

The CDR3 is CASSDKGARLITGELFF. CDR3 nucleotide sequence: TGTGCCAGCAGTGATAAGGGGGCGAGGTTGATCACCGGGGAGCTGTTTTTT. This chain links TRBV2 with TRBJ2-2; 7 bases line up with TRBD1. Germline CDR1 reads SNHLY; CDR2 reads FYNNEI. The CDR3 loop spans 17 amino acids. Trimming removed 3 bases from V and 4 bases from J; junction bases left unmatched: 11.